Following are 17 T cell receptor beta chains from one sample sequenced in a study of long-term antiretroviral therapy in people with HIV. Running of the v3.0 immunoSEQ assay took place at survey level. Profiled with immunoSEQ multiplex PCR; TCRdb holds only in-frame clones, not every one. The table records more than 20,000 clones, roughly 86% of them present only once. The sequenced sample was unsorted PBMCs, obtained 1.8 years before starting antiretroviral therapy. These receptor sequences come from a man over 45 with HIV.

V gene TRBV15 combines with J gene TRBJ2-1; possible D gene TRBD2, 6 bases. The germline V and J ends were trimmed by 2 bases and 2 bases, with 13 bases remaining between them. This CDR3 region has 16 residues. Germline-derived CDR1 and CDR2 are LNHNV and YYDKDF (reference sequence). CDR3 bases: TGTGCCACCAGCAGATCCGGGGGTCCTGCCTACAATGAGCAGTTCTTC. Encoded protein: CATSRSGGPAYNEQFF.

This clone was recorded once. The chain couples TRBV30 to TRBJ2-3; weak D call: TRBD2 (6 bases). The CDR3 is 15 residues long. Looked up from germline, CDR1 is GTSNPN and CDR2 is SVGIG (reference sequence). Trimming pared 3 bases from V and 4 bases from J, leaving 17 bases between. The CDR3 sequence: CAWSEGLSVPDTQYF. In DNA form, the CDR3 reads TGTGCCTGGAGCGAAGGACTAAGTGTCCCAGATACGCAGTATTTT.

The CDR3 spells CASSLSSGGSYNEQFF. In DNA form, the CDR3 reads TGCGCCAGCAGCTTGTCTAGCGGGGGCTCCTACAATGAGCAGTTCTTC. V and J are TRBV5-1 and TRBJ2-1; 10 bases agree with TRBD2. Unmatched junction bases numbered 1, after V lost 1 base and J lost 0 bases. CDR3 length equals 16 residues. Germline lookup yields CDR1 SGHRS and CDR2 YFSETQ.

This clone was recorded only once. This chain joins TRBV18 and TRBJ1-5; 7 bases are a match to TRBD1. This CDR3 region has 14 residues. J lost 7 bases, V lost 6 bases, and 9 bases had no gene match. Germline V gene sequence: CDR1 KGHSH, CDR2 LQKENI. CDR3 sequence: CASSTDRLGQPQHF. CDR3 bases: TGTGCCAGCTCTACGGACAGGCTCGGGCAGCCCCAGCATTTT.

The chain recombines TRBV10-2 with TRBJ1-2, with D perhaps matching TRBD1 (6 bases). Germline loops: CDR1 WSHSY, CDR2 SAAADI. The CDR3 has 16 residues. Trimming cost V 4 bases and J 3 bases, with 18 bases left between them. CDR3: CASSGQVAIPYYGYTF. As DNA, the CDR3 is TGCGCCAGCAGTGGACAGGTCGCCATTCCATACTATGGCTACACCTTC.

V and J are TRBV12-5 and TRBJ2-1, with D possibly TRBD1 on 5 matching bases. Germline V gene lookup returns CDR1 LGHNT and CDR2 FRNRAP. This CDR3 is 16 amino acids long. Trimming took 3 bases from V and 2 from J, leaving 14 bases between them. CDR3 in DNA: TGTGCTAGTGGTTTCGCAGGGTTAGGGGCCTACAATGAGCAGTTCTTC. Translating gives CASGFAGLGAYNEQFF.

This clone was recorded only once. This chain links TRBV5-1 with TRBJ2-7; TRBD1 is a possible D gene (6 bases). With 2 bases removed from V and 4 bases from J, the gap between germline ends came to 19 bases. Germline V gives CDR1 SGHRS, CDR2 YFSETQ. CDR3 length equals 16 residues. CDR3 sequence: CASSFAAQGKTYEQYF. The DNA for the CDR3 is TGCGCCAGCAGCTTCGCGGCACAGGGTAAGACTTACGAGCAGTACTTC.

This clone was seen a single time. V usage is TRBV5-4 and J usage is TRBJ2-5; TRBD2 matches 10 bases. The J segment lost 3 bases and the V segment lost 0 bases, leaving 2 bases of the junction unmatched. CDR3 length: 15 amino acids. Germline V gene sequence: CDR1 SGHNT, CDR2 YYREEE (reference sequence). CDR3: CASSLVSGGEETQYF. The CDR3 DNA follows: TGTGCCAGCAGCTTGGTGAGCGGGGGGGAAGAGACCCAGTACTTC.

This clone showed up just a few times. The chain has TRBV27 and TRBJ2-7; D is unresolved. Germline V gene data show CDR1 as MNHEY and CDR2 as SMNVEV (reference sequence). This CDR3 region has 15 residues. Trimming pared 0 bases from V and 0 bases from J, leaving 9 bases between. CDR3 sequence: CASSLSETSSYEQYF. The CDR3 coding sequence is TGTGCCAGCAGTTTATCGGAGACAAGCTCCTACGAGCAGTACTTC.

V is TRBV19 and J is TRBJ1-2, with D unresolved. The CDR3 covers 13 residues. Germline V gene lookup returns CDR1 LNHDA and CDR2 SQIVND (reference sequence). Trimming took 5 bases from V and 4 from J, leaving 11 bases between them. In nucleotides, the CDR3 is TGTGCCAGTAGTCAGCCCAGGCTCTATGGCTACACCTTC. Its protein is CASSQPRLYGYTF. Together with reference TRBV19 and TRBJ1-2, the CDR3 gives the full variable domain: DGGITQSPKYLFRKEGQNVTLSCEQNLNHDAMYWYRQDPGQGLRLIYYSQIVNDFQKGDIAEGYSVSREKKESFPLTVTSAQKNPTAFYLCASSQPRLYGYTFGSGTRLTVV.

In DNA, the CDR3 is TGTGCCAGCAGCTTGGCTACAGTATCCTATAATTCACCCCTCCACTTT. It is translated as CASSLATVSYNSPLHF. This chain links TRBV5-4 with TRBJ1-6, with no clear D. CDR1 SGHNT and CDR2 YYREEE come from the germline V gene (reference sequence). CDR3 length: 16 amino acids. Trimming took 0 bases from V and 1 from J, leaving 8 bases between them. Complete variable domain (other parts from reference TRBV5-4 and TRBJ1-6): ETGVTQSPTHLIKTRGQQVTLRCSSQSGHNTVSWYQQALGQGPQFIFQYYREEENGRGNFPPRFSGLQFPNYSSELNVNALELDDSALYLCASSLATVSYNSPLHFGNGTRLTVT.

Note on this clone: The sample carries other DNA sequences with the same CDR3. The chain couples TRBV7-9 to TRBJ2-7; weak D call: TRBD1 (6 bases). CDR1 and CDR2 (germline): SEHNR, FQNEAQ (reference sequence). The length of the CDR3 is 14 residues. Trimming shortened V by 5 bases and J by 0 bases, and 11 bases separated the two germline ends. This CDR3 reads CASSRDRSSYEQYF. The CDR3 DNA is TGTGCCAGCAGCCGAGACAGGAGCTCCTACGAGCAGTACTTC. The full variable domain, its missing parts supplied by reference TRBV7-9 and TRBJ2-7, is DTGVSQNPRHKITKRGQNVTFRCDPISEHNRLYWYRQTLGQGPEFLTYFQNEAQLEKSRLLSDRFSAERPKGSFSTLEIQRTEQGDSAMYLCASSRDRSSYEQYFGPGTRLTVT.

V is TRBV29-1 and J is TRBJ2-5; D not certain. Germline V gives CDR1 SQVTM, CDR2 ANQGSEA. This CDR3 is 13 amino acids long. Trimming took 1 base from V and 7 from J, leaving 13 bases between them. The CDR3 nucleotides are TGCAGCGTTGAAGGGACCGCTAAGAGGACCCAGTACTTC. It encodes CSVEGTAKRTQYF.

The chain uses TRBV18 and TRBJ2-5; D gene uncertain. Germline V lookup: CDR1 KGHSH, CDR2 LQKENI. V dropped 1 base and J dropped 2 bases, with 11 bases sitting between them. This CDR3 contains 15 residues. The CDR3 nucleotides are TGTGCCAGCTCACCACTTGTCAACACACAAGAGACCCAGTACTTC. Translated, it gives CASSPLVNTQETQYF. Together with reference TRBV18 and TRBJ2-5, the CDR3 gives the full variable domain: NAGVMQNPRHLVRRRGQEARLRCSPMKGHSHVYWYRQLPEEGLKFMVYLQKENIIDESGMPKERFSAEFPKEGPSILRIQQVVRGDSAAYFCASSPLVNTQETQYFGPGTRLLVL.

The chain recombines TRBV7-9 with TRBJ2-5; 7 bases agree with TRBD1. This CDR3 is built from 14 residues. The V segment lost 6 bases and the J segment 1 base; nucleotides outside the gene matches: 5. Per germline, CDR1 SEHNR and CDR2 FQNEAQ (reference sequence). In nucleotides, the CDR3 is TGTGCCAGCAGTCAGGACAGGCTCCAAGAGACCCAGTACTTC. Its translation is CASSQDRLQETQYF.

The V call is TRBV9, the J call TRBJ2-3; 9 bases agree with TRBD2. Germline CDR1 and CDR2: SGDLS and YYNGEE. CDR3 length: 15 amino acids. V trimming: 2 bases; J trimming: 0 bases; junction bases outside the gene matches: 1. CDR3 loop: CASSVTSGSTDTQYF. In DNA form, the CDR3 reads TGTGCCAGCAGCGTGACTAGCGGTAGCACAGATACGCAGTATTTT.

V and J are TRBV25-1 and TRBJ2-2; 14 bases agree with TRBD2. Trimming cost V 4 bases and J 3 bases; bases outside gene matches: 7. The germline gives CDR1 MGHDK, CDR2 SYGVNS. There are 18 residues in the CDR3. The CDR3 DNA reads as TGTGCCAGCAGTGTTCTATTGGGACTAGCGGGAGACACCGGGGAGCTGTTTTTT. Its translation is CASSVLLGLAGDTGELFF. The full variable domain, in which reference TRBV25-1 and TRBJ2-2 provide the parts outside the CDR3, is EADIYQTPRYLVIGTGKKITLECSQTMGHDKMYWYQQDPGMELHLIHYSYGVNSTEKGDLSSESTVSRIRTEHFPLTLESARPSHTSQYLCASSVLLGLAGDTGELFFGEGSRLTVL.